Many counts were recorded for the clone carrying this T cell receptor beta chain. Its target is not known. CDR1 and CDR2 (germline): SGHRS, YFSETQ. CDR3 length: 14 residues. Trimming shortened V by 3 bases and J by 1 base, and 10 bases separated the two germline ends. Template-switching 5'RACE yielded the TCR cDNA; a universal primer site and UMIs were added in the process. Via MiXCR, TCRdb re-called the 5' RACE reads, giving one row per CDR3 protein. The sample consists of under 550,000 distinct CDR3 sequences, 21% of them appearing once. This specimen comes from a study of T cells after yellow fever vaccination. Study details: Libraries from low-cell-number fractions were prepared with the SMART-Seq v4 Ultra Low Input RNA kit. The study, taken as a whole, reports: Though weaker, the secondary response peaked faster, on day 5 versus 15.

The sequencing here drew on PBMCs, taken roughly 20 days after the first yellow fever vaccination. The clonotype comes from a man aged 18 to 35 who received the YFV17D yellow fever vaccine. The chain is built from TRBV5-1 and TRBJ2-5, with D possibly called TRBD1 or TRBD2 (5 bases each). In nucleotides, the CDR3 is TGCGCCAGCAGCTCCGGGACGGCCCAAGAGACCCAGTACTTC. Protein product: CASSSGTAQETQYF. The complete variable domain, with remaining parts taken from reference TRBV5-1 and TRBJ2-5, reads KAGVTQTPRYLIKTRGQQVTLSCSPISGHRSVSWYQQTPGQGLQFLFEYFSETQRNKGNFPGRFSGRQFSNSRSEMNVSTLELGDSALYLCASSSGTAQETQYFGPGTRLLVL.